These 32 T cell receptor beta chains were sequenced from one sample in a study of healthy donors' naive CD4 and CD8 T cells (dated by TCRdb to the mid-2010s). The sequencing machine was a 454 GS FLX Titanium. A previously published linear amplification protocol was used to build the TCR libraries, starting from roughly 480 ng of total RNA. The raw public data were reprocessed by TCRdb itself: fastp quality trimming at Q25, MiXCR clonotype calling, in-frame beta chains only. Identical CDR3 protein sequences are pooled into one entry, listed with their most common genes and DNA. The sample profile shows around 200,000 distinct CDR3 sequences; around three quarters of them were found once. Around 2% of the sample belongs to the ten largest clones. The specimen was naive CD4+ and CD8+ T cells sorted from blood, pooled from several donors. The cell subset or site label, read with the paper, signifies: FACS-sorted naive CD4+ (CD45RO-CD45RA+) and naive CD8+ (CD45RA+CD27bright) T cells. All receptors derive from a pool of human donors in good health; the sample pools cells from several healthy donors.

CDR3: CASSLDRGNGYTF. In DNA, the CDR3 is TGTGCCAGCAGCTTAGATCGTGGGAATGGCTACACCTTC. This chain joins TRBV11-2 and TRBJ1-2; D is undetermined. This CDR3 has 13 residues. Trimming removed 0 bases from V and 6 bases from J, with 8 bases in between. The germline V gene has CDR1 SGHAT and CDR2 FQNNGV.

J is TRBJ1-2 and V is TRBV6-2 or TRBV6-3, with 9 bases lining up with TRBD1. V gave up 2 bases and J gave up 5 bases; unmatched junction bases: 3. The length of the CDR3 is 14 residues. CDR1 MNHEY and CDR2 SVGEGT come from the germline V gene. CDR3 nucleotides: TGTGCCAGCAGTTACGGACAGGGGATTTATGGCTACACCTTC. Protein product: CASSYGQGIYGYTF.

This clonotype was seen once. The genes are TRBV20-1 and TRBJ2-7; the D is unclear. V dropped 1 base and J dropped 0 bases, with 7 bases sitting between them. Germline CDR1 is DFQATT and CDR2 is SNEGSKA (reference sequence). The CDR3 runs 13 residues. In DNA, the CDR3 is TGCAGTGCTAGAGTTAAGAGCTCCTACGAGCAGTACTTC. Translating gives CSARVKSSYEQYF.

The chain has TRBV5-5 and TRBJ1-1; D not resolved. The CDR3 is 14 residues long. Germline V gene lookup returns CDR1 SGHKS and CDR2 YYEKEE (reference sequence). The V and J ends lost 2 bases and 4 bases respectively, with 12 bases between them. The CDR3 region is CASSLEPRTTEAFF. The CDR3 bases are TGTGCCAGCAGCTTAGAGCCCCGGACCACTGAAGCTTTCTTT.

This rearrangement joins TRBV6-5 to TRBJ2-4; a possible D gene is TRBD1 (5 bases). There are 13 residues in the CDR3. CDR1 is MNHEY and CDR2 is SVGAGI in the germline V gene. V was clipped by 2 bases and J by 8 bases, with 10 bases between them. This CDR3 is CASSYNQGDIQYF. CDR3 bases: TGTGCCAGCAGTTACAATCAGGGTGACATTCAGTACTTC.

This clonotype appeared a few times. V and J are TRBV6-6 and TRBJ2-7; D gene ambiguous. V was shortened by 6 bases and J by 4 bases, with 10 bases between the two germline ends. Germline V gene lookup returns CDR1 MNHNY and CDR2 SVGAGI (reference sequence). The CDR3 contains 12 residues. CDR3 in amino acids: CASRLNLYEQYF. In DNA form, the CDR3 reads TGTGCCAGCAGGCTCAACCTTTACGAGCAGTACTTC.

CDR3 bases: TGTGCCAGCAGTTACTCTTACGAAGAGACAGGGGCAGAGACCCAGTACTTC. Amino acids: CASSYSYEETGAETQYF. The V call is TRBV6-5, the J call TRBJ2-5, with 8 bases aligning to TRBD1. V shed 0 bases and J 4 bases; nucleotides not matched to a gene: 10. Germline V gene lookup returns CDR1 MNHEY and CDR2 SVGAGI. The CDR3 covers 17 residues.

The chain combines TRBV29-1 with TRBJ2-1; D is uncertain. V was trimmed by 8 bases and J by 9 bases, leaving 11 bases between them. This CDR3 is built from 10 residues. CDR1 and CDR2 (germline): SQVTM, ANQGSEA. For the CDR3, the DNA is TGCAGCTTCGGTGTAGTTGAGCAGTTCTTC. It specifies CSFGVVEQFF.

The chain carries TRBV27 and TRBJ2-1; D is perhaps TRBD2 (6 bases). Germline loops: CDR1 MNHEY, CDR2 SMNVEV (reference sequence). Trimming cost V 5 bases and J 6 bases, with 17 bases left between them. CDR3 length: 15 amino acids. The CDR3 spells CASSPTWEDLNEQFF. The CDR3, as DNA: TGTGCCAGCAGTCCCACTTGGGAGGATCTCAATGAGCAGTTCTTC.

Comment on this clonotype: The junction and the germline gene differ at one end; a read error may be behind it. The J gene is TRBJ2-5, the V gene TRBV5-1, with 9 bases fitting TRBD2. Germline CDR1 reads SGHRS; CDR2 reads YFSETQ. The CDR3 is 17 residues long. The CDR3 here is CASSLVAGVVGLETQYF. CDR3 DNA: TGTGCCAGCAGCTTAGTAGCGGGAGTAGTGGGATTGGAGACCCAGTACTTC.

The chain is built from TRBV19 and TRBJ2-5; 8 nucleotides agree with TRBD2. The CDR3 runs 13 residues. Germline V gene lookup returns CDR1 LNHDA and CDR2 SQIVND (reference sequence). V lost 6 bases, J lost 3 bases, and 3 bases stayed unmatched. In DNA form, the CDR3 reads TGTGCCAGTAGGTTAGCGGGAAAAGAGACCCAGTACTTC. This sequence encodes CASRLAGKETQYF.

The rearrangement links TRBV27 to TRBJ2-1, with 9 bases fitting TRBD1. CDR3 size: 16 residues. Per germline, CDR1 MNHEY and CDR2 SMNVEV (reference sequence). The junction had 8 bases not matched to a gene; V was cut back by 6 bases and J by 2 bases. CDR3 sequence: CASSYGTGLPYNEQFF. In DNA form, the CDR3 reads TGTGCCAGCAGCTATGGGACAGGGTTGCCCTACAATGAGCAGTTCTTC.

The chain has TRBV27 and TRBJ2-7; D gene unclear. Germline loops: CDR1 MNHEY, CDR2 SMNVEV (reference sequence). V lost 6 bases and J lost 2, with 11 bases in between. The CDR3 loop spans 13 amino acids. CDR3: CASSFTPTYEQYF. In nucleotides, the CDR3 is TGTGCCAGCAGCTTCACCCCAACCTACGAGCAGTACTTC.

V is TRBV19 and J is TRBJ1-2, with no clear D. Per germline, CDR1 LNHDA and CDR2 SQIVND (reference sequence). The CDR3 spans 13 residues. Trimming stripped 0 bases from V and 7 bases from J, with 9 bases between. DNA of the CDR3: TGTGCCAGTAGTATAGATCAACTGACTGGCTACACCTTC. Translating gives CASSIDQLTGYTF.

V and J are TRBV19 and TRBJ2-1, with D hard to call. Germline loops: CDR1 LNHDA, CDR2 SQIVND (reference sequence). The germline V and J ends were trimmed by 5 bases and 3 bases, with 5 bases remaining between them. The CDR3 spans 12 residues. This chain's CDR3 is CASSWDYNEQFF. The CDR3 DNA reads as TGTGCCAGTAGTTGGGACTACAATGAGCAGTTCTTC.

This clonotype was detected only a few times. This sequence joins TRBV11-2 and TRBJ2-5; TRBD2 aligns across 10 bases. CDR1 is SGHAT and CDR2 is FQNNGV in the germline V gene. The length of the CDR3 is 15 residues. Trimming at V came to 2 bases and at J to 5 bases, leaving 5 bases not matched to a gene. In DNA form, the CDR3 reads TGTGCCAGCAGCTTACTAGCGGGAGCTGGGGAGACCCAGTACTTC. Protein: CASSLLAGAGETQYF.

V usage is TRBV6-5 and J usage is TRBJ2-4; possible D gene TRBD1, 6 bases. Germline CDR1 is MNHEY and CDR2 is SVGAGI. Trimming left V 8 bases short and J 0 bases short, with 17 bases between. The CDR3 covers 16 residues. The DNA for the CDR3 is TGTGCCAGCCGCCAAACCGGACAGTTAGCCAAAAACATTCAGTACTTC. Its translation: CASRQTGQLAKNIQYF.

The gene calls are TRBV5-4 and TRBJ2-2, with 7 bases that match TRBD2. Germline values: CDR1 SGHNT, CDR2 YYREEE (reference sequence). CDR3 length: 14 residues. Trimming at V came to 5 bases and at J to 7 bases, leaving 8 bases not matched to a gene. In nucleotides, the CDR3 is TGTGCCAGCAGTTCAGTGGGAGGGAACGGGGAGCTGTTTTTT. Translation gives CASSSVGGNGELFF.

This clonotype appeared once. The chain links TRBV6-5 to TRBJ2-7; unclear D gene. The germline CDR1 and CDR2 sequences are MNHEY and SVGAGI. The CDR3 runs 14 residues. Trimming took off 7 bases at V and 4 bases at J, with 17 bases between the two ends. CDR3 residues: CASNVAGQQYEQYF. The CDR3 bases are TGTGCCAGCAATGTAGCCGGGCAGCAATACGAGCAGTACTTC.

The chain combines TRBV29-1 with TRBJ1-2, with a weak D call TRBD1 (6 bases). The germline V gene encodes CDR1 SQVTM and CDR2 ANQGSEA. This CDR3 contains 13 residues. V lost 3 bases and J lost 6, with 14 bases in between. The CDR3 region has the DNA TGCAGCGTTGATGGAGTCAGGGGTGATGGCTACACCTTC. It translates to CSVDGVRGDGYTF.

The V call is TRBV30, the J call TRBJ1-1, with TRBD1 identical over 8 bases. From germline, CDR1 is GTSNPN and CDR2 SVGIG (reference sequence). This CDR3 spans 12 amino acids. V lost 8 bases, J lost 3 bases, and 5 bases stayed unmatched. This CDR3 is CATQGAHTEAFF. CDR3 DNA sequence: TGTGCCACCCAGGGGGCCCACACTGAAGCTTTCTTT.

This chain links TRBV6-5 with TRBJ1-1; 9 positions match TRBD1. V lost 6 bases, J lost 6 bases, and 8 bases stayed unmatched. The CDR3 runs 14 residues. Germline CDR1 and CDR2: MNHEY and SVGAGI. The DNA of the CDR3 is TGTGCCAGCAGACCGCGGGACAGGGTCGCTGAAGCTTTCTTT. Its translation: CASRPRDRVAEAFF.

The CDR3 sequence: CASSPRFVGGNTIYF. The CDR3, as DNA: TGTGCCAGCAGTCCAAGGTTCGTCGGTGGAAACACCATATATTTT. The chain joins TRBV27 to TRBJ1-3; D gene uncertain. The CDR3 runs to 15 residues. V was pared by 5 bases and J by 3 bases, with 14 bases between. From germline, CDR1 is MNHEY and CDR2 SMNVEV (reference sequence).

The chain uses TRBV10-1 and TRBJ2-3; no firm D call. Germline lookup yields CDR1 WNHNN and CDR2 SYGVQD (reference sequence). This CDR3 region has 12 residues. Deletions cut 4 bases from V and 9 bases from J, with 11 bases between. The DNA of the CDR3 is TGCGCCAGCAGTGGTGGGCCGCGCACGCAGTATTTT. This gives the protein CASSGGPRTQYF.

The chain carries TRBV19 and TRBJ1-2; possibly TRBD1 for D (6 bases). In germline, CDR1 is LNHDA, CDR2 SQIVND (reference sequence). V gave up 6 bases and J gave up 1 base, with 6 bases separating them. The CDR3 is 12 amino acids. CDR3 amino acids: CASRDSNYGYTF. The CDR3 nucleotides read TGTGCCAGTAGGGACAGTAACTATGGCTACACCTTC.

This clonotype was counted between two and nine times. The V gene is TRBV28, the J gene TRBJ2-3, with TRBD1 matching over 8 bases. The CDR3 is made up of 14 amino acids. The V and J ends lost 6 bases and 0 bases, in that order; junction bases with no gene match: 2. The V gene's germline CDR1 is MDHEN and CDR2 SYDVKM. CDR3 amino acids: CASRRQGSTDTQYF. CDR3 nucleotide sequence: TGTGCCAGCAGAAGACAGGGGAGCACAGATACGCAGTATTTT.

This clonotype was detected once. The chain couples TRBV6-2 or TRBV6-3 to TRBJ2-5; the match to TRBD1 covers 11 bases. Germline CDR1 and CDR2: MNHEY and SVGEGT. Trimming at V came to 4 bases and at J to 4 bases, leaving 8 bases not matched to a gene. This CDR3 comprises 16 residues. The CDR3 reads CASSSLGTGGGETQYF. The CDR3 region has the DNA TGTGCCAGCAGTTCCCTCGGGACAGGGGGAGGAGAGACCCAGTACTTC.

The chain has TRBV4-1 and TRBJ2-3, with TRBD1 matching 9 bases. Losses at the gene ends were 0 bases for V and 3 bases for J; bases not matched to a gene: 4. This CDR3 comprises 16 residues. Germline V gene lookup returns CDR1 MGHRA and CDR2 YSYEKL. The CDR3 DNA is TGCGCCAGCAGCCAAGAGGGGACAGGGTTAACAGATACGCAGTATTTT. The encoded protein is CASSQEGTGLTDTQYF.

The chain combines TRBV30 with TRBJ2-7; no definite D call. The germline V gene has CDR1 GTSNPN and CDR2 SVGIG (reference sequence). Trimming left V 1 base short and J 6 bases short, with 7 bases between. This CDR3 has 11 residues. CDR3 in amino acids: CAWSGSPEQYF. The CDR3, as DNA: TGTGCCTGGAGTGGAAGTCCCGAGCAGTACTTC. Full variable domain (rest looked up from reference TRBV30 and TRBJ2-7): SQTIHQWPATLVQPVGSPLSLECTVEGTSNPNLYWYRQAAGRGLQLLFYSVGIGQISSEVPQNLSASRPQDRQFILSSKKLLLSDSGFYLCAWSGSPEQYFGPGTRLTVT.

The chain couples TRBV5-5 to TRBJ2-7, with TRBD1 matching over 7 bases. The CDR3 consists of 14 residues. CDR1 SGHKS and CDR2 YYEKEE come from the germline V gene (reference sequence). The junction had 3 bases not matched to a gene; V was cut back by 2 bases and J by 1 base. The CDR3 DNA follows: TGTGCCAGCAGCTTCGGGACAGCTTCCTACGAGCAGTACTTC. Encoded protein: CASSFGTASYEQYF.

J is TRBJ1-6 and V is TRBV19; D is ambiguous. The CDR3 length is 16 residues. The V gene lost 7 bases and the J gene lost 4 bases, with 17 bases spanning the gap. Per the germline V gene, CDR1 is LNHDA and CDR2 is SQIVND (reference sequence). The CDR3 DNA reads as TGTGCCAGTATGTTATTTCTCCGGACGTATAATTCACCCCTCCACTTT. The encoded protein is CASMLFLRTYNSPLHF.

The chain recombines TRBV27 with TRBJ2-7; D may be TRBD2 (5 bases). The CDR3 has 14 amino acids. V lost 3 bases and J 4 bases, leaving 13 bases between the germline ends. Germline V gene data show CDR1 as MNHEY and CDR2 as SMNVEV (reference sequence). In DNA, the CDR3 is TGTGCCAGCAGTTTTAGTTCAGGAGGTTACGAGCAGTACTTC. Translating it yields CASSFSSGGYEQYF.